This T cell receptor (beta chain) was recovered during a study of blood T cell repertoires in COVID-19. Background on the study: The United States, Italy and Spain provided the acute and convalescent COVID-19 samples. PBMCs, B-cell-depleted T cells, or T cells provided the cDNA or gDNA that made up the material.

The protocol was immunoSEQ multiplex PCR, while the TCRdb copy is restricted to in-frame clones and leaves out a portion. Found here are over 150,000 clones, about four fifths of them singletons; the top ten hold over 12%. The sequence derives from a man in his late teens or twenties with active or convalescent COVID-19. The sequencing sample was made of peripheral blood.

CDR3: CASSRHNSNQPQHF. For the CDR3, the DNA is TGCGCCAGCAGCCGACACAATAGCAATCAGCCCCAGCATTTT. The J gene is TRBJ1-5, the V gene TRBV4-1; D is undetermined. CDR1 is MGHRA and CDR2 is YSYEKL in the germline V gene. V was shortened by 4 bases and J by 0 bases, with 7 bases between the two germline ends. The CDR3 loop spans 14 amino acids.